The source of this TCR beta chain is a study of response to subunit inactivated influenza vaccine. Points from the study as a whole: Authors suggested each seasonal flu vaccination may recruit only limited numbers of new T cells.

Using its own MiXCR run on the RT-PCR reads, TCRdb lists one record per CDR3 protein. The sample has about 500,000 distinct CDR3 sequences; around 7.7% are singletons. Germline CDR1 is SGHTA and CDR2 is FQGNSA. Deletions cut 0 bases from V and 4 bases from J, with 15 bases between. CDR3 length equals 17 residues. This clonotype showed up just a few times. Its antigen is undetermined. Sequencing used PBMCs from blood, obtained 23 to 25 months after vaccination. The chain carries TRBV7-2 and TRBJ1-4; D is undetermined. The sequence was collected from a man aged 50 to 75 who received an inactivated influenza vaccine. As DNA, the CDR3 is TGTGCCAGCAGCTTAGCCGACCGAGGGAGACTTAATGAAAAACTGTTTTTT. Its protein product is CASSLADRGRLNEKLFF.